This T cell receptor (beta chain) was profiled in a study of post-analysis software for immune sequencing data. Study overall: Recorded disease courses covered relapsing-remitting, secondary progressive and progressive-relapsing multiple sclerosis. Some patients had no subtype annotation.

Study-wide points: F measure grouped same-batch samples tightly together. There were roughly five TRBV segments more frequent in patients than controls, and TRBV5-6, TRBV5-1 and TRBV20-1 were among them.

The germline CDR1 and CDR2 sequences are ENHRY and SYGVKD. Trimming took 6 bases from V and 8 from J; bases not matched to a gene: 10. The CDR3 is 14 residues long. As for this clonotype: Its target is not known.

Researchers reported that TCR beta cDNA libraries carried unique molecular identifiers. TCRdb fed the PCR reads into MiXCR, producing one record per CDR3 protein. Altogether some 690,000 distinct CDR3 sequences are present, 59% being singletons, with the ten largest covering approximately 11%. The V and J genes are TRBV10-3 and TRBJ1-2; 9 bases map to TRBD1. The material sequenced was blood. The receptor comes from a girl aged 2 to 9 with multiple sclerosis. The CDR3 bases are TGTGCCATCAGGGAGGGACAGGGAAGTAAAGGCTACACCTTC. This codes for CAIREGQGSKGYTF.